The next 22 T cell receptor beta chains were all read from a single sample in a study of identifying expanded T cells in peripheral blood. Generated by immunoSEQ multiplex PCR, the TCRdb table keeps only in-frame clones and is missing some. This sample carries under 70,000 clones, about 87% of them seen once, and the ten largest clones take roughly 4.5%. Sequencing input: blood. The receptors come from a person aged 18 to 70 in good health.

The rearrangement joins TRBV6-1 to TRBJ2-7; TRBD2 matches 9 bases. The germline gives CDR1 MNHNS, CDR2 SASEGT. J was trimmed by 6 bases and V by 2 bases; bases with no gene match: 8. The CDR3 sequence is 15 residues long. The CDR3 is CASSEKAGGPSEQYF. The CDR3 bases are TGTGCCAGCAGTGAAAAGGCGGGAGGGCCTAGCGAGCAGTACTTC.

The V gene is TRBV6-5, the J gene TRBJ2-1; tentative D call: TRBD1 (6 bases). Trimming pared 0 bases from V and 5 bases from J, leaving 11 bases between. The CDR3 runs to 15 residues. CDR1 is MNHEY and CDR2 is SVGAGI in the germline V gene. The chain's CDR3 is CASSYSSTGNNEQFF. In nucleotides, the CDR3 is TGTGCCAGCAGTTACTCCTCTACAGGGAACAATGAGCAGTTCTTC.

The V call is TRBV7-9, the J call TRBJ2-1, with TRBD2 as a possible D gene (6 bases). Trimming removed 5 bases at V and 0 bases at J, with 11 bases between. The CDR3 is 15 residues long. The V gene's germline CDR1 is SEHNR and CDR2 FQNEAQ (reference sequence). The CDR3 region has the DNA TGTGCCAGCAGCCCCGGGAGAAGCTCCTACAATGAGCAGTTCTTC. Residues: CASSPGRSSYNEQFF.

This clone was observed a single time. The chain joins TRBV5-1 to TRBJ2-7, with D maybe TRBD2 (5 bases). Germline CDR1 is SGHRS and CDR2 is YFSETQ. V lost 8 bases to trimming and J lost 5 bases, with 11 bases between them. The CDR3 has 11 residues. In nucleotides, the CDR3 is TGCGCCAGTGCGGCGGGTAACGAGCAGTACTTC. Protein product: CASAAGNEQYF.

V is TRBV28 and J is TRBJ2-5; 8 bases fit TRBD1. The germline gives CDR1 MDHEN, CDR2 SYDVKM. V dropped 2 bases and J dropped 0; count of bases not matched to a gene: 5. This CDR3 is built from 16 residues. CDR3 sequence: CASSLRTGGYQETQYF. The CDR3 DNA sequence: TGTGCCAGCAGTTTAAGAACAGGGGGGTACCAAGAGACCCAGTACTTC.

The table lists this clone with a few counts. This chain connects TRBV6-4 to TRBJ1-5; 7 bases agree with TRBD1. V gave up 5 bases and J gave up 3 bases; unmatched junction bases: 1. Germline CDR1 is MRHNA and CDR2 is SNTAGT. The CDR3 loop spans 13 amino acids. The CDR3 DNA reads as TGTGCCAGCAGTAAGGGGGCCAATCAGCCCCAGCATTTT. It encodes CASSKGANQPQHF.

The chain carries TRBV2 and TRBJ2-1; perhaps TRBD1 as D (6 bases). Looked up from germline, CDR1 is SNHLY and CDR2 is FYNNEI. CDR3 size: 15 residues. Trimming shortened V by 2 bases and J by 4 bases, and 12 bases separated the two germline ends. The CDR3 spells CASSENGGTYNEQFF. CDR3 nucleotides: TGTGCCAGCAGTGAAAATGGGGGCACGTACAATGAGCAGTTCTTC.

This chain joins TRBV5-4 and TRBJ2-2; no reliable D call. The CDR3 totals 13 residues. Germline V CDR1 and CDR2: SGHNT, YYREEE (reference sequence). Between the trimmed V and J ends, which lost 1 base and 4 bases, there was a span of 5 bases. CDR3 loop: CASSLFRTGELFF. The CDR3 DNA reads TGTGCCAGCAGCTTGTTTCGCACCGGGGAGCTGTTTTTT.

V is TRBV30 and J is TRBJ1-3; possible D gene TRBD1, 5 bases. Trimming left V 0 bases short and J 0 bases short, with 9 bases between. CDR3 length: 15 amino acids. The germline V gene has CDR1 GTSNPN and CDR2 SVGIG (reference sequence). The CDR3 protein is CAWSVDSSSGNTIYF. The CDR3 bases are TGTGCCTGGAGTGTTGACAGTAGCTCTGGAAACACCATATATTTT.

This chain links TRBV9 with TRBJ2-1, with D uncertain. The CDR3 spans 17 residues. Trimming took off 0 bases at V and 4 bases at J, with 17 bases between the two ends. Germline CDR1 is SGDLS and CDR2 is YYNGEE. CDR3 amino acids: CASSVGGIPLGYNEQFF. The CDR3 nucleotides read TGTGCCAGCAGCGTAGGAGGAATCCCTCTTGGGTACAATGAGCAGTTCTTC.

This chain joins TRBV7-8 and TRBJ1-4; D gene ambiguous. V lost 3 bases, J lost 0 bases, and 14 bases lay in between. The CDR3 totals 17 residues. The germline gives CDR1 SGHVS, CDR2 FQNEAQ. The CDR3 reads CASSFLSRAATNEKLFF. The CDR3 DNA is TGTGCCAGCAGCTTCCTTTCCAGAGCTGCAACTAATGAAAAACTGTTTTTT.

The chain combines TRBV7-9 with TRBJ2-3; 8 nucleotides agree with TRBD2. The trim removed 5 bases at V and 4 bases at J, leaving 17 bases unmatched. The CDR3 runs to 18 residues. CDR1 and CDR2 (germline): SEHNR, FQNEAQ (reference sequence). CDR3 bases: TGTGCCAGCAGCCGCGGGGGTAGTTTAGCGGGGAGGCCAGATACGCAGTATTTT. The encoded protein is CASSRGGSLAGRPDTQYF. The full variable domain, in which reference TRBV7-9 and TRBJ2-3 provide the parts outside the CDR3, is DTGVSQNPRHKITKRGQNVTFRCDPISEHNRLYWYRQTLGQGPEFLTYFQNEAQLEKSRLLSDRFSAERPKGSFSTLEIQRTEQGDSAMYLCASSRGGSLAGRPDTQYFGPGTRLTVL.

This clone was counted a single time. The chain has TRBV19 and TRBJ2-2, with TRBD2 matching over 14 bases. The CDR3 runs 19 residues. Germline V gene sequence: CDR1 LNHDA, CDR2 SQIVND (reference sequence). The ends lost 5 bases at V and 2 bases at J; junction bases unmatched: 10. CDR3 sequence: CASSVAGTSGGRNTGELFF. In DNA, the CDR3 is TGTGCCAGTAGTGTCGCCGGGACTAGCGGGGGACGTAACACCGGGGAGCTGTTTTTT.

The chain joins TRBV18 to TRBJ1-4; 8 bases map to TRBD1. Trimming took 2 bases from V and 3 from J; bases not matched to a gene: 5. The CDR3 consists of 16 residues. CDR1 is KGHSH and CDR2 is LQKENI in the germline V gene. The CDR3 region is CASSPSQGASNEKLFF. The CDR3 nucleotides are TGTGCCAGCTCACCAAGCCAGGGGGCATCTAATGAAAAACTGTTTTTT.

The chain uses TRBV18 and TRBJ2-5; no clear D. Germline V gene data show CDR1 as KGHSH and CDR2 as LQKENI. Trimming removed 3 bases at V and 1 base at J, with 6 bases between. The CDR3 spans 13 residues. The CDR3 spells CASSPPPQETQYF. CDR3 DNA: TGTGCCAGCTCACCCCCGCCCCAAGAGACCCAGTACTTC. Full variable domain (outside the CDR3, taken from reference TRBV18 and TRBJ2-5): NAGVMQNPRHLVRRRGQEARLRCSPMKGHSHVYWYRQLPEEGLKFMVYLQKENIIDESGMPKERFSAEFPKEGPSILRIQQVVRGDSAAYFCASSPPPQETQYFGPGTRLLVL.

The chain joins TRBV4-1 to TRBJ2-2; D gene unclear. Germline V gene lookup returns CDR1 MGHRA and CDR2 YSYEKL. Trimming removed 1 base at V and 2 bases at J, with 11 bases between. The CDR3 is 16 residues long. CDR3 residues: CASSQAWRSNTGELFF. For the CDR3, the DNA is TGCGCCAGCAGCCAAGCCTGGCGGTCAAACACCGGGGAGCTGTTTTTT.

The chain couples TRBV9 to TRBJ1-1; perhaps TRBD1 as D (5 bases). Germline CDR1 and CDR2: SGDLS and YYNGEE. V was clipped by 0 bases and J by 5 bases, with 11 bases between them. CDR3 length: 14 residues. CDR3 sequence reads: CASSVVGGGTEAFF. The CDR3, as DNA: TGTGCCAGCAGCGTAGTTGGGGGAGGTACTGAAGCTTTCTTT.

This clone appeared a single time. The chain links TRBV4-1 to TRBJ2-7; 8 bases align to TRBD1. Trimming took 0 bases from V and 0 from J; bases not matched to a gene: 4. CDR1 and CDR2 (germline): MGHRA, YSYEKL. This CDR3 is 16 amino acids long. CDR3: CASSQDQGASSYEQYF. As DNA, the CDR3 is TGCGCCAGCAGCCAAGATCAGGGGGCAAGCTCCTACGAGCAGTACTTC.

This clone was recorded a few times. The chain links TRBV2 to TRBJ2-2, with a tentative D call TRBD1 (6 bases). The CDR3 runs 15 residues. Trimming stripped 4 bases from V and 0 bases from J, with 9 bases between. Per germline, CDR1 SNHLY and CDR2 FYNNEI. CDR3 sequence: CASSARTANTGELFF. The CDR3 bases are TGTGCCAGCAGTGCTCGGACAGCGAACACCGGGGAGCTGTTTTTT.

The CDR3 loop is CASSLRGGEHQPQHF. CDR3 DNA: TGTGCCAGCAGCTTAAGGGGAGGGGAGCATCAGCCCCAGCATTTT. The V gene is TRBV7-2, the J gene TRBJ1-5; TRBD1 is a possible D gene (5 bases). Trimming took off 2 bases at V and 5 bases at J, with 13 bases between the two ends. Germline V gene lookup returns CDR1 SGHTA and CDR2 FQGNSA. The CDR3 runs 15 residues.

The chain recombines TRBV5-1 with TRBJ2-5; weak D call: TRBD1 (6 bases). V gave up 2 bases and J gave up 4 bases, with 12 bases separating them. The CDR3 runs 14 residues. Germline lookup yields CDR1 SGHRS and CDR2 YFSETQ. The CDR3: CASSLGQLGETQYF. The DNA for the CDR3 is TGCGCCAGCAGCTTAGGACAGCTAGGAGAGACCCAGTACTTC.

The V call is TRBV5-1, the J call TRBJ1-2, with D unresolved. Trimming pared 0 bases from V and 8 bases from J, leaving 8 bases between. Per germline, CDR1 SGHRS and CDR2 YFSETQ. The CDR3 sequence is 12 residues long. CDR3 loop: CASSLDGWGYTF. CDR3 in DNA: TGCGCCAGCAGCTTGGACGGTTGGGGCTACACCTTC. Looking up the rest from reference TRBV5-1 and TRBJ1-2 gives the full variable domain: KAGVTQTPRYLIKTRGQQVTLSCSPISGHRSVSWYQQTPGQGLQFLFEYFSETQRNKGNFPGRFSGRQFSNSRSEMNVSTLELGDSALYLCASSLDGWGYTFGSGTRLTVV.